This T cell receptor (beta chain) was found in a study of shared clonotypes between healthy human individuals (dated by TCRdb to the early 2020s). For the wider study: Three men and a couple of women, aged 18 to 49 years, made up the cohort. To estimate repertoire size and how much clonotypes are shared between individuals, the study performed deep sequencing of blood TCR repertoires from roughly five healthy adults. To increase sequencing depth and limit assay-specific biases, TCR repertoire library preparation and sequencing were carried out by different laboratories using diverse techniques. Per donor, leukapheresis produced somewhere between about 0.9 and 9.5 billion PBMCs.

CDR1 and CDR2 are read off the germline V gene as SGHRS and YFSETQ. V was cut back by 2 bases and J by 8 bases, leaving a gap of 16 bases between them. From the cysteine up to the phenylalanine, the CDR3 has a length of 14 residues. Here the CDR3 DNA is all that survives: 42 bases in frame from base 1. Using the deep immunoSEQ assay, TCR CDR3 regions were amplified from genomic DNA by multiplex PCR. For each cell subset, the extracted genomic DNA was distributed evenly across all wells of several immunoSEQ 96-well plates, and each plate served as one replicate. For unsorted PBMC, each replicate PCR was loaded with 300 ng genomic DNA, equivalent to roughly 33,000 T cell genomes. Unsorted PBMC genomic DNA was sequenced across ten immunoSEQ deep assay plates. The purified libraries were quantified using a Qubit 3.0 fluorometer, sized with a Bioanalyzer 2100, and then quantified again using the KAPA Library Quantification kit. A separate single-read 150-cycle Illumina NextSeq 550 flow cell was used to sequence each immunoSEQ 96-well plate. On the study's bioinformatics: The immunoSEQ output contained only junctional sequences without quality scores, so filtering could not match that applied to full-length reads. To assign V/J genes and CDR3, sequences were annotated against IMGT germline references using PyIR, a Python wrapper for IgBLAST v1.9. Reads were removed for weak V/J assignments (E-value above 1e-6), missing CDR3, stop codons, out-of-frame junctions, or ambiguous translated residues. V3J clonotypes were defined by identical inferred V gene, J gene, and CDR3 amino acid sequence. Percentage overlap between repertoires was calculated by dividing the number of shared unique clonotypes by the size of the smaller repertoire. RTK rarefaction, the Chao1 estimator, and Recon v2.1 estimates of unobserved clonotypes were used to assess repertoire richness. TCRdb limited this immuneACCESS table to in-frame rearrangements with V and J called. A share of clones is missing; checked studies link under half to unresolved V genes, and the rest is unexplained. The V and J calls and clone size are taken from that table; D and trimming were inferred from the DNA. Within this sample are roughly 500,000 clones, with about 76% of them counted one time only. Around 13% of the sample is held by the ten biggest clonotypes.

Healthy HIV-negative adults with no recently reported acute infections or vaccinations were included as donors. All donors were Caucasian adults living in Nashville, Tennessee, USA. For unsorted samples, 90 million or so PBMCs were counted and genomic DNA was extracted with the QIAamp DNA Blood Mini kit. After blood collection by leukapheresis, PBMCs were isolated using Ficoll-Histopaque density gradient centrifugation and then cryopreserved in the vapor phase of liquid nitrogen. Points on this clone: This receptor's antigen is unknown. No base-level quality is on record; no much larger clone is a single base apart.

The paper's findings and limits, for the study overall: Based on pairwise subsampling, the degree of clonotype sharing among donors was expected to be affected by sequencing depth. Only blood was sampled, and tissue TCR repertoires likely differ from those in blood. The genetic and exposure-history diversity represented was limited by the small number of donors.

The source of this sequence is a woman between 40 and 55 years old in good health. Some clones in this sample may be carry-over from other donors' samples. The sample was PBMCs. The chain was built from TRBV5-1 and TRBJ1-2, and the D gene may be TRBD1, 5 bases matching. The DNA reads TGCGCCAGCAGCTTCGGAGGGGCAGATAGGGGCTACACCTTC. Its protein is CASSFGGADRGYTF.